This paragraph covers one T cell receptor beta chain sequence. Its antigen is still unknown. There are 15 residues in the CDR3. J gave up 11 bases and V 4 bases, and 17 bases lay outside the gene matches. Germline lookup yields CDR1 SGDLS and CDR2 YYNGEE. These data come from a study of shared clonotypes between healthy human individuals. Study-level background: The study enrolled a couple of women and a few men aged 18 to 49.

In the authors' workflow: ImmunoSEQ output lacked quality scores and full-length reads, limiting matched filtering. TCRdb's copy holds only in-frame clones and misses some; the assay was immunoSEQ multiplex PCR. V and J calls and clone size are as listed in that table; D and trimming were resolved from the DNA. The table lists around 2,000,000 clones, about 95% of them singletons, with roughly 1% in the top ten. Study findings and constraints: Incomplete sequencing of sorted subsets was indicated by rarefaction despite large depth.

CD8 cells classed as naive were CD45RO-negative and positively selected for CCR7, excluding terminally differentiated effector memory CD45RA+ cells. This sequence originates from a man younger than 35 in good health. This chain links TRBV9 with TRBJ2-5; 7 positions agree with TRBD1. Sequencing used naive CD8+ T cells sorted from blood. The CDR3 bases are TGTGCCAGCAGCACGGGACAGCCCCTCCAAGAGAGACAGTACTTC. It encodes CASSTGQPLQERQYF.